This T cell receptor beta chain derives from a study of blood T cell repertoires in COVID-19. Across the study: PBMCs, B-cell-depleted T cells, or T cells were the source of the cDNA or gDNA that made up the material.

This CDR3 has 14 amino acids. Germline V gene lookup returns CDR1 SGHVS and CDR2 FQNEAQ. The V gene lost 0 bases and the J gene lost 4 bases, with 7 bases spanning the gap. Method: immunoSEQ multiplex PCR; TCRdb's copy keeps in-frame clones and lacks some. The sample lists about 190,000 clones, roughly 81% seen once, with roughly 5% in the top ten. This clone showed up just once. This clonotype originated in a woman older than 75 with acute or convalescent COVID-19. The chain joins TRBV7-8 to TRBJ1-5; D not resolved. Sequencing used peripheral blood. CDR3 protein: CASSLAQSNQPQHF. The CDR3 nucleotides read TGTGCCAGCAGCTTAGCACAGTCTAATCAGCCCCAGCATTTT.